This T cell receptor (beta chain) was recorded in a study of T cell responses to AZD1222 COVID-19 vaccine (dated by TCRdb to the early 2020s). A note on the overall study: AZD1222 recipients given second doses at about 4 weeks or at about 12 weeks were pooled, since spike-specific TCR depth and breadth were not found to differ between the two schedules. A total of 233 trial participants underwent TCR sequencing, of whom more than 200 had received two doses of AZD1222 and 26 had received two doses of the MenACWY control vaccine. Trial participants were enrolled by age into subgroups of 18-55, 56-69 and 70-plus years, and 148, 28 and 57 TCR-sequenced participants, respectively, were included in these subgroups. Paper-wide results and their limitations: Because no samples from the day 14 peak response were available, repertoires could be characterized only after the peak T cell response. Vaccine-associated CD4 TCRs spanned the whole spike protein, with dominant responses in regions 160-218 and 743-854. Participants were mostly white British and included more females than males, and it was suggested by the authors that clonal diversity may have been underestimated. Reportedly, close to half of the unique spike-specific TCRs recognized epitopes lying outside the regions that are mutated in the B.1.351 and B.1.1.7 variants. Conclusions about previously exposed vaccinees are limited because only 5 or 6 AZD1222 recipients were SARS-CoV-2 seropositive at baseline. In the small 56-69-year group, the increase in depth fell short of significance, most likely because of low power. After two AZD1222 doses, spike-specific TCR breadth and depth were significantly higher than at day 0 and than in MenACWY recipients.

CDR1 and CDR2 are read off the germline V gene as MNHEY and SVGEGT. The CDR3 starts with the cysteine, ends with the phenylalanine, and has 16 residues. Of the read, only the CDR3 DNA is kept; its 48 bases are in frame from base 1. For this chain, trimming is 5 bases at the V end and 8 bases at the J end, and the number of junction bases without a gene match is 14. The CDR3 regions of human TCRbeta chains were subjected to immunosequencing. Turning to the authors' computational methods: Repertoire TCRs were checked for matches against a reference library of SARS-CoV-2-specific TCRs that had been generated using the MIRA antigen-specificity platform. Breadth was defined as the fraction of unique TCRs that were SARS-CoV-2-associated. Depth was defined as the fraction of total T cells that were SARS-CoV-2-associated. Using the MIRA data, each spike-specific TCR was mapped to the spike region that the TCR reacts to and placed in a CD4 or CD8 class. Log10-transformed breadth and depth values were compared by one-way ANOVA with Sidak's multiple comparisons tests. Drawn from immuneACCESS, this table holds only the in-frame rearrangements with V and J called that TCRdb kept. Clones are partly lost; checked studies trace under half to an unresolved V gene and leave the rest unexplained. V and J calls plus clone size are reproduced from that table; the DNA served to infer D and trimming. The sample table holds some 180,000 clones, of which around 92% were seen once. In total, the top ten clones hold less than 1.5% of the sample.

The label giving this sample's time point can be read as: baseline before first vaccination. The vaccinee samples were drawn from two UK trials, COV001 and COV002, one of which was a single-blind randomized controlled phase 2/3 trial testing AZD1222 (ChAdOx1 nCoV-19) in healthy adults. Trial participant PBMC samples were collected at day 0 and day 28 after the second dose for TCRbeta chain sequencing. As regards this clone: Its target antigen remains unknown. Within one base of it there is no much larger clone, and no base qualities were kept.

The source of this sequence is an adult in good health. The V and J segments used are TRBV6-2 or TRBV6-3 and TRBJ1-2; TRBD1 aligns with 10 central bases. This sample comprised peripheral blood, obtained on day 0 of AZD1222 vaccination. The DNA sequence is TGTGCCAGCAGTAATAGCCGGGACAGGGGCCGCGAGGGCTACACCTTC. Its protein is CASSNSRDRGREGYTF.